Listed here are 25 T cell receptor beta chains from one sample, sequenced in a study of T-cell reconstitution after alpha-beta-depleted transplantation in children. Unique molecular identifiers tagged the TCRbeta library. TCRdb used MiXCR to reprocess the PCR reads, holding one entry per CDR3 protein. The sample records roughly 300,000 distinct CDR3 sequences, more than 9% being singletons. The source material was peripheral blood, sampled 180 days after TCRalphabeta/CD19-depleted stem cell transplant. All receptors come from a male patient aged 2-10 years who had a stem cell transplant for chronic granulomatous disease, so the T cells may come from the graft donor.

This clonotype was seen at least ten times. J is TRBJ2-1 and V is TRBV5-1; 11 bases map to TRBD2. The CDR3 runs to 16 residues. Looked up from germline, CDR1 is SGHRS and CDR2 is YFSETQ. V lost 0 bases and J lost 7; bases outside the gene matches: 6. The CDR3 protein is CASSLVLAGGKNEQFF. The CDR3 region has the DNA TGCGCCAGCAGCTTGGTTTTAGCGGGAGGGAAGAATGAGCAGTTCTTC.

This clonotype was observed at least ten times. V usage is TRBV11-2 and J usage is TRBJ2-1; 10 bases agree with TRBD2. CDR3 size: 17 residues. Germline V gives CDR1 SGHAT, CDR2 FQNNGV. Trimming at V came to 0 bases and at J to 0 bases, leaving 2 bases not matched to a gene. CDR3 sequence reads: CASSLDPSGSSYNEQFF. In DNA form, the CDR3 reads TGTGCCAGCAGCTTAGACCCTAGCGGGAGCTCCTACAATGAGCAGTTCTTC.

This clonotype was recorded many times. The chain employs TRBV12-3 or TRBV12-4 and TRBJ1-1; D is perhaps TRBD1 (5 bases). This CDR3 contains 16 residues. Trimming pared 5 bases from V and 1 base from J, leaving 17 bases between. CDR3 DNA sequence: TGTGCCAGCAGTCCGACGAGGAAGGGGAAGAACACTGAAGCTTTCTTT. It encodes CASSPTRKGKNTEAFF.

This clonotype was counted at least ten times. Its ends do not fully match the called genes, so a read error is possible. The CDR3 protein is CASSLNTGLAGDRRGNF. DNA of the CDR3: TGTGCCAGCAGTTTGAACACTGGACTAGCGGGAGACCGAAGGGGTAACTTC. The gene calls are TRBV12-3 or TRBV12-4 and TRBJ2-7; TRBD2 matches at 13 bases. The CDR3 runs 17 residues.

This clonotype has at least ten counts. V usage is TRBV9 and J usage is TRBJ2-3; 7 bases are a match to TRBD2. The germline V gene encodes CDR1 SGDLS and CDR2 YYNGEE. The CDR3 sequence is 15 residues long. J gave up 2 bases and V 3 bases, and 6 bases lay outside the gene matches. The CDR3 DNA sequence: TGTGCCAGCAGCGGCCCGACTAGCTACACAGATACGCAGTATTTT. Residues: CASSGPTSYTDTQYF.

This clonotype has a count of ten or more. This chain connects TRBV18 to TRBJ2-7, with D tentatively TRBD1 (5 bases). V was pared by 5 bases and J by 5 bases, with 10 bases between. The CDR3 consists of 12 residues. Germline loops: CDR1 KGHSH, CDR2 LQKENI. CDR3 in amino acids: CASSGQRDEQYF. CDR3 nucleotides: TGTGCCAGCTCAGGACAACGGGACGAGCAGTACTTC.

This clonotype was recorded at least ten times. The chain uses TRBV5-4 and TRBJ2-5; 13 bases are shared with TRBD2. The CDR3 is 19 residues long. CDR1 is SGHNT, CDR2 YYREEE, per germline (reference sequence). The junction had 15 bases not matched to a gene; V was cut back by 2 bases and J by 5 bases. The CDR3 nucleotides are TGTGCCAGCAGCTTAAGACTAGCGGGGGGTTCTCGGAATAGGGAGACCCAGTACTTC. Residues: CASSLRLAGGSRNRETQYF.

This clonotype was found many times. This chain joins TRBV20-1 and TRBJ2-3, with D unclear. Germline V gives CDR1 DFQATT, CDR2 SNEGSKA (reference sequence). This CDR3 has 12 residues. Trimming took off 3 bases at V and 2 bases at J, with 6 bases between the two ends. This CDR3 is CSASMPTDTQYF. In DNA, the CDR3 is TGCAGTGCTAGCATGCCCACAGATACGCAGTATTTT.

In its sample, this clonotype was seen many times. The V call is TRBV12-5, the J call TRBJ1-5, with no clear D. Germline CDR1 is LGHNT and CDR2 is FRNRAP. The CDR3 consists of 12 residues. With 1 base removed from V and 3 bases from J, the gap between germline ends came to 1 base. The CDR3 nucleotides are TGTGCTAGTGGTTTGGCCAATCAGCCCCAGCATTTT. Amino acid sequence: CASGLANQPQHF.

This clonotype has ten or more counts. The chain is built from TRBV6-5 and TRBJ1-1; D unresolved. CDR1 and CDR2 (germline): MNHEY, SVGAGI. The V gene lost 0 bases and the J gene lost 4 bases, with 15 bases spanning the gap. This CDR3 region has 16 residues. CDR3 nucleotides: TGTGCCAGCAGTTACTCGATTTGGGGTACGGCCACTGAAGCTTTCTTT. It is translated as CASSYSIWGTATEAFF.

This clonotype has ten or more counts. The J gene is TRBJ2-7, the V gene TRBV3-1; D remains unclear. V lost 1 base, J lost 3 bases, and 7 bases lay in between. This CDR3 is built from 13 residues. Germline V gives CDR1 LGHDT, CDR2 YNNKEL (reference sequence). CDR3 sequence: CASSQGLYYEQYF. The DNA of the CDR3 is TGTGCCAGCAGCCAAGGCCTCTACTACGAGCAGTACTTC.

At least ten counts were recorded for this clonotype. J is TRBJ1-1 and V is TRBV5-5; D may be TRBD1 (6 bases). V lost 5 bases and J 1 base, leaving 12 bases between the germline ends. Germline values: CDR1 SGHKS, CDR2 YYEKEE (reference sequence). The CDR3 has 14 residues. CDR3 DNA sequence: TGTGCCAGCAGACCCGGGGGCGGGAACACTGAAGCTTTCTTT. It encodes CASRPGGGNTEAFF.

This rearrangement joins TRBV18 to TRBJ2-5; 7 bases are shared with TRBD1. The CDR3 loop spans 16 amino acids. CDR1 is KGHSH, CDR2 LQKENI, per germline. V shed 3 bases and J 0 bases; nucleotides not matched to a gene: 7. CDR3 sequence reads: CASSPRPTGDQETQYF. CDR3 sequence (DNA): TGTGCCAGCTCACCTCGGCCCACAGGGGACCAAGAGACCCAGTACTTC.

This clonotype was picked up many times. This chain joins TRBV12-3 or TRBV12-4 and TRBJ2-5, with D perhaps TRBD1 (6 bases). The CDR3 has 14 amino acids. V was shortened by 5 bases and J by 7 bases, with 17 bases between the two germline ends. In nucleotides, the CDR3 is TGTGCCAGCAGTCCTCCGACAGGCCCATGGACCCAGTACTTC. Residues: CASSPPTGPWTQYF.

The chain is built from TRBV20-1 and TRBJ2-1; a weak D match, TRBD2 (6 bases). Germline V gene sequence: CDR1 DFQATT, CDR2 SNEGSKA (reference sequence). The CDR3 sequence is 14 residues long. Trimming took off 1 base at V and 2 bases at J, with 9 bases between the two ends. CDR3 nucleotides: TGCAGTGCTAGAGTGGCGGGACCCTACAATGAGCAGTTCTTC. Translating gives CSARVAGPYNEQFF.

This clonotype was seen a few times. The chain joins TRBV28 to TRBJ2-7, with D tentatively TRBD1 or TRBD2 (5 bases each). The germline V gene encodes CDR1 MDHEN and CDR2 SYDVKM. CDR3 size: 16 residues. The V gene lost 6 bases and the J gene lost 0 bases, with 18 bases spanning the gap. The CDR3, as DNA: TGTGCCAGCAGAAGACTCCCCGGGACGGCCTCCTACGAGCAGTACTTC. Translated, it gives CASRRLPGTASYEQYF.

Many counts were recorded for this clonotype. V and J are TRBV6-5 and TRBJ2-3; D is possibly TRBD2 (6 bases). CDR3 length: 16 amino acids. V was trimmed by 0 bases and J by 1 base, leaving 11 bases between them. CDR1 is MNHEY and CDR2 is SVGAGI in the germline V gene. CDR3: CASSYSPSGGTDTQYF. In nucleotides, the CDR3 is TGTGCCAGCAGTTACTCGCCGTCGGGGGGCACAGATACGCAGTATTTT.

The table lists this clonotype with many counts. V gene TRBV6-2 or TRBV6-3 combines with J gene TRBJ2-1, with D possibly being TRBD1 (6 bases). Trimming stripped 2 bases from V and 7 bases from J, with 12 bases between. The CDR3 is 14 amino acids. Looked up from germline, CDR1 is MNHEY and CDR2 is SVGEGT. The CDR3 region has the DNA TGTGCCAGCAGTTACCAGGGGCGGGCGAATGAGCAGTTCTTC. This gives the protein CASSYQGRANEQFF.

Ten or more counts support this clonotype. This chain uses TRBV4-2 with TRBJ2-1; 8 bases align to TRBD1. The trim removed 2 bases at V and 4 bases at J, leaving 7 bases unmatched. Germline values: CDR1 LGHNA, CDR2 YNFKEQ. The CDR3 covers 16 residues. CDR3 region: CASSQSLGQDYNEQFF. Here the CDR3 DNA reads TGTGCCAGCAGCCAATCGTTGGGACAGGATTACAATGAGCAGTTCTTC.

This clonotype was observed at least ten times. This chain joins TRBV6-1 and TRBJ2-5; 7 bases are shared with TRBD2. Germline values: CDR1 MNHNS, CDR2 SASEGT. CDR3 length: 13 amino acids. The junction had 10 bases not matched to a gene; V was cut back by 6 bases and J by 9 bases. Here the CDR3 DNA reads TGTGCCAGCAGGGCCCGGGAGGCCGCGGCCCAGTACTTC. Its protein is CASRAREAAAQYF.

In its sample, this clonotype was seen many times. V and J are TRBV27 and TRBJ1-5, with a possible D match to TRBD1 (5 bases). This CDR3 is 14 amino acids long. Germline V gene data show CDR1 as MNHEY and CDR2 as SMNVEV (reference sequence). Trimming shortened V by 3 bases and J by 7 bases, and 13 bases separated the two germline ends. The CDR3 is CASSFSGGGQPQHF. For the CDR3, the DNA is TGTGCCAGCAGTTTTTCGGGGGGAGGCCAGCCCCAGCATTTT.

This clonotype showed up many times. V is TRBV15 and J is TRBJ2-3; the match to TRBD2 covers 8 bases. The CDR3 covers 15 residues. The V gene end was trimmed by 0 bases and the J gene end by 5 bases; junction bases not matched to a gene: 4. In germline, CDR1 is LNHNV, CDR2 YYDKDF (reference sequence). This CDR3 reads CATSRDLAGGDTQYF. The CDR3 DNA reads as TGTGCCACCAGCAGAGATTTGGCGGGAGGAGATACGCAGTATTTT.

This clonotype showed up many times. V and J are TRBV29-1 and TRBJ2-5, with 7 bases identical to TRBD2. The CDR3 has 14 residues. CDR1 is SQVTM, CDR2 ANQGSEA, per germline. V gave up 1 base and J gave up 5 bases; unmatched junction bases: 7. The CDR3 nucleotides read TGCAGCGTTGAAGTTGCGGGAGTTAGGGAGACCCAGTACTTC. It is translated as CSVEVAGVRETQYF.

This clonotype was found many times. The chain uses TRBV29-1 and TRBJ2-5; 7 bases fit TRBD2. This CDR3 is 15 amino acids long. V was pared by 6 bases and J by 2 bases, with 12 bases of the junction left unmatched. Germline V gives CDR1 SQVTM, CDR2 ANQGSEA. CDR3 in amino acids: CSVSGTKTKQETQYF. In DNA form, the CDR3 reads TGCAGCGTGTCCGGGACTAAAACAAAACAAGAGACCCAGTACTTC.

This clonotype was counted many times. The chain has TRBV20-1 and TRBJ2-4; TRBD1 is a possible D gene (5 bases). The CDR3 consists of 12 residues. The V and J ends lost 1 base and 6 bases respectively, with 7 bases between them. From germline, CDR1 is DFQATT and CDR2 SNEGSKA (reference sequence). CDR3 loop: CSARVQGNIQYF. Written as DNA, the CDR3 is TGCAGTGCTAGAGTGCAGGGAAACATTCAGTACTTC.